This T cell receptor beta chain was found in a study of blood T cell repertoires in COVID-19. The table lists this clone with a few counts. Original methodology: Reference gene primers were amplified, and this amplification served to estimate nucleated cell counts. Data came from immunoSEQ multiplex PCR; TCRdb stores just in-frame clones and leaves some out. V and J calls and clone size are those listed in that table; D and trimming were worked out from the DNA. The sample consists of around 120,000 clones, around 76% of them appearing once. The germline V and J ends were trimmed by 10 bases and 0 bases, with 18 bases remaining between them. CDR3 size: 16 residues. Germline V lookup: CDR1 LNHDA, CDR2 SQIVND (reference sequence).

The sample comprised peripheral blood. The chain carries TRBV19 and TRBJ2-2; D call uncertain. The sequence was obtained from a man aged 70 or older with acute or convalescent COVID-19. This chain's CDR3 is CATHESQASNTGELFF. CDR3 nucleotides: TGTGCCACCCATGAAAGCCAGGCTTCGAACACCGGGGAGCTGTTTTTT.